The T cell receptor (beta chain) described here comes from a study of blood T cell repertoires in COVID-19 (dated by TCRdb to about 2020). Concerning the study at large: The collaborator samples originated in the United States, Italy and Spain and spanned the acute and convalescent phases of COVID-19. HLA class I and class II types, where available, came from metadata supplied by the sample provider rather than from assay-based typing. The samples were drawn from the first 160 participants of the ongoing ImmuneRACE study and from 1,254 subjects provided by 6 global collaborators. The dataset comprised deeply sampled blood TCRbeta repertoires from subjects exposed to, actively infected with, or recovered from COVID-19. The repertoires were made available in a free public database intended to serve as a resource for research on the immune response to SARS-CoV-2. A de-identified subject ID, COVID-19 status, age in years and sex were almost always included in the sample metadata. The prospective study material was composed of cDNA or gDNA derived from T cells, B-cell-depleted T cells, or PBMCs.

Overall study results and their limits: Clinical and demographic metadata were provided uncurated, with the amount varying by source and participant.

Points on this clone: It has no known antigen specificity. Within one base of it there is no much larger clone, and no base qualities were kept.

The collaborating institutions used their own protocols to collect whole blood in K2EDTA tubes. For TCRbeta analysis, collaborators shipped samples as frozen whole blood, isolated PBMCs, or DNA extracted from either of those sample types. TCRbeta CDR3 regions were amplified from genomic DNA by means of the immunoSEQ Assay, a bias-controlled multiplex PCR. The authors processed their data as follows. The number of nucleated cells in each sample was estimated from the amplification of reference gene primers within the assay. Sequence reads were collapsed and filtered to measure the absolute abundance of every unique TCRbeta CDR3 rearrangement. For each sample, productive Simpson clonality was calculated as the square root of Simpson's diversity index across productive rearrangements. Imported from immuneACCESS, the table was reduced by TCRdb to in-frame sequences with V and J called. These copies leave out some clones; in studies compared against another copy, an unresolved V gene accounts for under half, and the cause of the remainder is not known. V and J calls plus clone size are reproduced from that table; the DNA served to infer D and trimming. The sample data list about 98,000 clones, and roughly 80% of these were observed just once. The ten largest clones take up about 17% of the sample.

This clonotype originated in a man at least 80 years old with acute or convalescent COVID-19. Sequenced: peripheral blood.

The CDR3 protein: CASRRILTGSGTGELFF. The DNA sequence follows: TGTGCCAGCAGGCGAATCCTGACAGGGTCGGGGACCGGGGAGCTGTTTTTT. This sequence uses TRBV5-4 and TRBJ2-2; 7 of the junction bases match TRBD1. From its cysteine to its phenylalanine, the CDR3 spans 17 amino acids. The DNA shown is the 51-base CDR3, in frame from base 1. V is cut back by 5 bases and J by 5 bases, with 15 bases in the junction unmatched. According to the germline V gene (reference sequence), CDR1 reads SGHNT and CDR2 reads YYREEE.